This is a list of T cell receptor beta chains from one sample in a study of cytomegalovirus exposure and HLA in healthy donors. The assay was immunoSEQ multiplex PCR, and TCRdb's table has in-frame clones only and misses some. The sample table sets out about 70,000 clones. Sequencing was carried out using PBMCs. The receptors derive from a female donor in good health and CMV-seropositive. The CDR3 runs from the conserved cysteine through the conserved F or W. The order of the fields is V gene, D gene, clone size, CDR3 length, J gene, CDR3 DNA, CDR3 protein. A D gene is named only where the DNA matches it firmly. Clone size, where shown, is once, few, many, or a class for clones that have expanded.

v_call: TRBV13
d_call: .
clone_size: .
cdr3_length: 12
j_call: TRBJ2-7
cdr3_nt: TGTGCCAGCAGCTTTCAGGGGCACGAGCAGTACTTC
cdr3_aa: CASSFQGHEQYF

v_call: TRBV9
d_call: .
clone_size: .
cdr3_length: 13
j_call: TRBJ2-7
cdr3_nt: TGTGCCAGGAACGGGGAAAGCGCCTACGAGCAGTACTTC
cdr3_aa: CARNGESAYEQYF

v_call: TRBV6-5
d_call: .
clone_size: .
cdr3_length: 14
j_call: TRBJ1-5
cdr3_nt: TGTGCCAGCAGTCCGGACAGTTGGAATCAGCCCCAGCATTTT
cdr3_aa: CASSPDSWNQPQHF

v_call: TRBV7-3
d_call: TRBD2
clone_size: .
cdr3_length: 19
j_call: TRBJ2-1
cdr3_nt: TGTGCCAGCAGCCAACAGACGGGAGCGGGGGGGCATTTGGGGAATGAGCAGTTCTTC
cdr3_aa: CASSQQTGAGGHLGNEQFF

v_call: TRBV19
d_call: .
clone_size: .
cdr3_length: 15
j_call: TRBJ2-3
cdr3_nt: TGTGCCAGTAGTATGGGGAGGGGGAGCACAGATACGCAGTATTTT
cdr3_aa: CASSMGRGSTDTQYF

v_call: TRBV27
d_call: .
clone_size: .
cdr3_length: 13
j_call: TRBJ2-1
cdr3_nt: TGTGCCAGCAGTGGAGAGGCAAACAATGAGCAGTTCTTC
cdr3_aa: CASSGEANNEQFF

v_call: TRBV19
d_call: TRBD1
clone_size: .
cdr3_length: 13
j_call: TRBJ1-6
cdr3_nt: TGTGCCAGTACCGGGACAGGGTATTCACCCCTCCACTTT
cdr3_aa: CASTGTGYSPLHF

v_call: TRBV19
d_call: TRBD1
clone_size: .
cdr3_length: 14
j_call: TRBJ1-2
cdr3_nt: TGTGCCAGTAGCTTCTGGGACAGGAACTATGGCTACACCTTC
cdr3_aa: CASSFWDRNYGYTF

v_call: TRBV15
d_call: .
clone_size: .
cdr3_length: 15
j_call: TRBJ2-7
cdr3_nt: TGTGCCACCAGCAGAGCAAAGGAGGGGGCGGACGAGCAGTACTTC
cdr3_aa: CATSRAKEGADEQYF

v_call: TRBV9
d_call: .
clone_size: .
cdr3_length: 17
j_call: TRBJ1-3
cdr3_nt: TGTGCCAGCAGCGCGGAGGGACTTTCCCTTTCTGGAAACACCATATATTTT
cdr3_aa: CASSAEGLSLSGNTIYF

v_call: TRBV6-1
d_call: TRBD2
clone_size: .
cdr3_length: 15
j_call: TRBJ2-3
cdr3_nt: TGTGCCAGCAGTGACCTAGCGGGGAGCACAGATACGCAGTATTTT
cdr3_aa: CASSDLAGSTDTQYF

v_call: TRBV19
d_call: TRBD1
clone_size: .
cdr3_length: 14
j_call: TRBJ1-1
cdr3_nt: TGTGCCAGTGCCATGGACAGGGGAGTCACTGAAGCTTTCTTT
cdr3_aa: CASAMDRGVTEAFF

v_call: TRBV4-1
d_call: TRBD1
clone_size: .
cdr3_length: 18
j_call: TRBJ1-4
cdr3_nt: TGCGCCAGCAGCCAAGACCGATTCGGGGACAGAACTAATGAAAAACTGTTTTTT
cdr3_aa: CASSQDRFGDRTNEKLFF

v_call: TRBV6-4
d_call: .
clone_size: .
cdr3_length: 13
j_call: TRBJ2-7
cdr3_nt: TGTGCCAGCAGTGAGGGGGCAGGGAAACAGCAGTACTTC
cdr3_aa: CASSEGAGKQQYF

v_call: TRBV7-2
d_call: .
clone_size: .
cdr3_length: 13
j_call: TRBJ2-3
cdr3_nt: TGTGCCAGCAGCCGGACTGGGATAGATACGCAGTATTTT
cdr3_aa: CASSRTGIDTQYF

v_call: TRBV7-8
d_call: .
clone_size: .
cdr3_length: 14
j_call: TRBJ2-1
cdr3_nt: TGTGCCAGCAGCCCTCCGACTAGTACGTCGGAGCAGTTCTTC
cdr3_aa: CASSPPTSTSEQFF

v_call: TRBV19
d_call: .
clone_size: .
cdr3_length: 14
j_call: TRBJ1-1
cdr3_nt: TGTGCCAGTAGTATAGTGACAGGGAACACTGAAGCTTTCTTT
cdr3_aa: CASSIVTGNTEAFF

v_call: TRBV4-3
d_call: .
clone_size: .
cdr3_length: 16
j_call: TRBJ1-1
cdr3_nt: TGCGCCAGCAGCCAAGAGGTTGAGCGACTGGGTACTGAAGCTTTCTTT
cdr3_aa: CASSQEVERLGTEAFF

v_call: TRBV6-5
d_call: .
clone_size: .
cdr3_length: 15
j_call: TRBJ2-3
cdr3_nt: TGTGCCAGCAGTTATAATCAGGAAGCCACAGATACGCAGTATTTT
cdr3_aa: CASSYNQEATDTQYF

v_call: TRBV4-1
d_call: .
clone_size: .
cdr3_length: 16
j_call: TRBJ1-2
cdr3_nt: TGCGCCAGCAGCCAAGAACAGGGTTTGGGTAACTATGGCTACACCTTC
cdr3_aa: CASSQEQGLGNYGYTF

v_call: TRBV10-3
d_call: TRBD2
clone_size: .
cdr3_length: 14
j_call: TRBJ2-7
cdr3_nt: TGTGCCATCAGTGACAGAGCGGGGGGCTACGAGCAGTACTTC
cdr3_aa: CAISDRAGGYEQYF

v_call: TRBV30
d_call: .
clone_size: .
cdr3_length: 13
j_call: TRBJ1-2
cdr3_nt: TGTGCCTGGAGTGTTTACACAGGGTCTGGCTACACCTTC
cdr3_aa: CAWSVYTGSGYTF

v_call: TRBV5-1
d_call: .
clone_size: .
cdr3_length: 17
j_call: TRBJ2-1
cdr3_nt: TGCGCCAGCACCATGACACGGTGGGCAGGGATTCACAATGAGCAGTTCTTC
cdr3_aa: CASTMTRWAGIHNEQFF

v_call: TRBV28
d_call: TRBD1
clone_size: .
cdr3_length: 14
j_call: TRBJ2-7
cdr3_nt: TGTGCCAGCAGTCCCGGGACAGGCCTCTACGAGCAGTACTTC
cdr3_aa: CASSPGTGLYEQYF

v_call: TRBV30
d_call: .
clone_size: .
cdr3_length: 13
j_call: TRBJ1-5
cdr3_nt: TGTGCCTGGAGTCGGGACTCAGATCAGCCCCAGCATTTT
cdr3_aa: CAWSRDSDQPQHF

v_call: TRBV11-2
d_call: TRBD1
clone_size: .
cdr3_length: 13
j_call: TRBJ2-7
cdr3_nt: TGTGCCAGCAGCTTGGGACAGGGTCGCGAGCAGTACTTC
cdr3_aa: CASSLGQGREQYF

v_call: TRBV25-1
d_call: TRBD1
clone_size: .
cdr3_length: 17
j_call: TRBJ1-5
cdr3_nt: TGTGCCAGCAGTCCCGGGACAGGGCAAAATAGCAATCAGCCCCAGCATTTT
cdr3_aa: CASSPGTGQNSNQPQHF

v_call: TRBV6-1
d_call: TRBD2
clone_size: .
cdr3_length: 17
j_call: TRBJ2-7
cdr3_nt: TGTGCCAGCAGTGACCAATCCCCGGGACTAGCGGGAGGAGAGCAGTACTTC
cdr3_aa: CASSDQSPGLAGGEQYF

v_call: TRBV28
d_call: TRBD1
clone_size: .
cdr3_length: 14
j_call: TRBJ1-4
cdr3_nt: TGTGCCAGCAGTACCGGGACAGAAAATGAAAAACTGTTTTTT
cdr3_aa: CASSTGTENEKLFF

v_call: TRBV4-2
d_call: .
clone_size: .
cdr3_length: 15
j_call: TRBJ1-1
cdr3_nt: TGTGCCAGCAGCCAAGACAGGGAGGGAGGCACTGAAGCTTTCTTT
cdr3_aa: CASSQDREGGTEAFF

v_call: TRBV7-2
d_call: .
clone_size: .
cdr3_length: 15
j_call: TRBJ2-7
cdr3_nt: TGTGCCAGCAGCTGGACGGGACATCAATCGGGCGAGCAGTACTTC
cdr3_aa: CASSWTGHQSGEQYF

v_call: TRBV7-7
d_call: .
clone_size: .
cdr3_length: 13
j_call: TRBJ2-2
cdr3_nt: TGTGCTAGCAGCTCAAGACATACCGGGGAGCTGTTTTTT
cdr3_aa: CASSSRHTGELFF

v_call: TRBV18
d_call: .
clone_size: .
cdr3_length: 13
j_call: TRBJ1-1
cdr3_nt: TGTGCCAGCTCACCCGTAGAAAACACTGAAGCTTTCTTT
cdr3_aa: CASSPVENTEAFF

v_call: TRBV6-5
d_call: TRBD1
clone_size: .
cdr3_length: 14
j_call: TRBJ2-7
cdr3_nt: TGTGCCAGCAGAAGGACAGGGCTCTCCTACGAGCAGTACTTC
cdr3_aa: CASRRTGLSYEQYF

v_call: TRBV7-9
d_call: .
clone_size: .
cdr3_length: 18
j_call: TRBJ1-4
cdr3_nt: TGTGCCAGCAGCTTAGCTTGGATGGATAGGGGAGGAGAAGAAAAACTGTTTTTT
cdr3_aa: CASSLAWMDRGGEEKLFF

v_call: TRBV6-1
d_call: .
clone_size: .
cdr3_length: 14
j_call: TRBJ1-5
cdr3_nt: TGTGCCAGCGGTGAGGGATCAGGGCCCCAGCCCCAGCATTTT
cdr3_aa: CASGEGSGPQPQHF

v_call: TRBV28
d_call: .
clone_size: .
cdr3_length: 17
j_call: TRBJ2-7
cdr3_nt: TGTGCCAGCAGTTTAATTCTTTTGGGGGGGCGAATTTACGAGCAGTACTTC
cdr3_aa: CASSLILLGGRIYEQYF

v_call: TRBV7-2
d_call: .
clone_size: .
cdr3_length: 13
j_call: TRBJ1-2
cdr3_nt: TGTGCCAGCAGCTTAGACAGGGCTTATGGCTACACCTTC
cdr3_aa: CASSLDRAYGYTF

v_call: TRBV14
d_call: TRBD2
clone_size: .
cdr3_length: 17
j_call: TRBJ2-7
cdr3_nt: TGTGCCAGCAGCCCGGGACTAGCGGGAGAGGTCGCCTACGAGCAGTACTTC
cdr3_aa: CASSPGLAGEVAYEQYF

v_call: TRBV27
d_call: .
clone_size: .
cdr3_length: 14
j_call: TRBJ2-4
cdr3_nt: TGTGCCAGCAGTTTGACACTAGCCAAAAACATTCAGTACTTC
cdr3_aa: CASSLTLAKNIQYF

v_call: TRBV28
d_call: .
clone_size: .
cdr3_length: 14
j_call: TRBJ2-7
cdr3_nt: TGTGCCAGCAGTTTTGCAGGAACCTCCTACGAGCAGTACTTC
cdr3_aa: CASSFAGTSYEQYF

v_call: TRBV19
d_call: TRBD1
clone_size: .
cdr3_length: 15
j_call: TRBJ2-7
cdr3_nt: TGTGCCAGTAGTAGCGGGACAGGGGATCGGTACGAGCAGTACTTC
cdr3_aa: CASSSGTGDRYEQYF

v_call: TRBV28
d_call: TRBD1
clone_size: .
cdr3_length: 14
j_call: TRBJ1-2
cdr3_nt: TGTGCCAGCAGGGGTAGCGACAGGGGGTATGGCTACACCTTC
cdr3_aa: CASRGSDRGYGYTF

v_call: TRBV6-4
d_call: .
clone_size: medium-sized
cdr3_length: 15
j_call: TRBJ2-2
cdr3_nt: TGTGCCAGCAGTGATGGACAGACGAACACCGGGGAGCTGTTTTTT
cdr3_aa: CASSDGQTNTGELFF

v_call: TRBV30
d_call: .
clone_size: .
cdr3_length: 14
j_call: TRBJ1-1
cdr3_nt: TGTGCCTGGAGTGTAGACAGGCCGCCCACTGAAGATTTCTTT
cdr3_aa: CAWSVDRPPTEDFF

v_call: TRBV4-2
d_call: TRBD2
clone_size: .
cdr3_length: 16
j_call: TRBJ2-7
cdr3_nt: TGTGCCAGCAGCCTTAATCCGGGACTAGCGGCATACGAGCAGTACTTC
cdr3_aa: CASSLNPGLAAYEQYF